This passage covers 19 T cell receptor beta chains from one sample sequenced in a study of CD8 T cells in ankylosing spondylitis. One entry per CDR3 protein results from TCRdb running MiXCR on the 5' RACE reads. The repertoire consists of about 340,000 distinct CDR3 sequences, with roughly 14% occurring once and the leading ten covering roughly 1.1%. Material: blood, either unsorted or a sorted T cell fraction (not recorded which). The receptors were sampled from a male donor with ankylosing spondylitis or in good health (not recorded which).

This clonotype was counted a few times. The chain is built from TRBV5-1 and TRBJ1-2; 7 bases line up with TRBD1. This CDR3 region has 16 residues. The V gene end was trimmed by 1 base and the J gene end by 2 bases; junction bases not matched to a gene: 8. CDR1 and CDR2 from the germline V gene are SGHRS and YFSETQ. The CDR3 nucleotides are TGCGCCAGCAGCTTGTTCGGGTCAGGGGGGAACTATGGCTACACCTTC. Its translation: CASSLFGSGGNYGYTF.

The chain couples TRBV20-1 to TRBJ2-2; 8 nucleotides agree with TRBD1. CDR3 length equals 16 residues. Trimming cost V 1 base and J 7 bases; bases outside gene matches: 11. Germline V gene sequence: CDR1 DFQATT, CDR2 SNEGSKA (reference sequence). The CDR3 reads CSARGSDRGWGGELFF. In nucleotides, the CDR3 is TGCAGTGCTAGAGGGAGTGACAGGGGATGGGGCGGGGAGCTGTTTTTT.

The chain links TRBV12-3 or TRBV12-4 to TRBJ2-4, with a possible D match to TRBD1 (6 bases). Trimming cost V 3 bases and J 0 bases, with 9 bases left between them. The CDR3 is 15 amino acids. The CDR3 reads CASSFDRLAKNIQYF. The CDR3 coding sequence is TGTGCCAGCAGTTTTGACAGGCTAGCCAAAAACATTCAGTACTTC.

The genes are TRBV5-1 and TRBJ2-3; D not resolved. The germline gives CDR1 SGHRS, CDR2 YFSETQ. Trimming took off 0 bases at V and 5 bases at J, with 10 bases between the two ends. The CDR3 is 14 amino acids. The CDR3 reads CASSLERDQDTQYF. Written as DNA, the CDR3 is TGCGCCAGCAGCTTGGAAAGGGATCAAGATACGCAGTATTTT.

Many counts were recorded for this clonotype. This sequence joins TRBV12-3 or TRBV12-4 and TRBJ2-1, with D unresolved. The CDR3 is 17 amino acids. Trimming cost V 6 bases and J 0 bases, with 18 bases left between them. DNA of the CDR3: TGTGCCAGCAGGGCCCTAGGTTGGACGGGCTCCTACAATGAGCAGTTCTTC. This encodes CASRALGWTGSYNEQFF.

This chain uses TRBV10-3 with TRBJ1-1, with 8 bases fitting TRBD1. The CDR3 length is 14 residues. J lost 4 bases, V lost 8 bases, and 9 bases had no gene match. The germline gives CDR1 ENHRY, CDR2 SYGVKD. Here the CDR3 DNA reads TGTGCCATCGCGGACAGGGAATCGACCACTGAAGCTTTCTTT. It encodes CAIADRESTTEAFF.

This clonotype turned up a few times. The V call is TRBV5-1, the J call TRBJ2-1; D might be TRBD1 (6 bases). The V gene's germline CDR1 is SGHRS and CDR2 YFSETQ. The CDR3 has 15 residues. Trimming shortened V by 2 bases and J by 5 bases, and 14 bases separated the two germline ends. CDR3 nucleotide sequence: TGCGCCAGCAGCTTCCCAGGGGCTTCCGACAATGAGCAGTTCTTC. Amino acid sequence: CASSFPGASDNEQFF.

This chain joins TRBV12-3 or TRBV12-4 and TRBJ2-1; the D gene is possibly TRBD1 (6 bases). V shed 4 bases and J shed 7 bases, with 8 bases lying between them. The CDR3 is made up of 12 amino acids. The CDR3 nucleotides are TGTGCCAGCAGTTCGGACAGAAATGAGCAGTTCTTC. This translates into CASSSDRNEQFF.

This clonotype turned up a few times. V is TRBV10-2 and J is TRBJ2-5; D gene unclear. Germline V gene lookup returns CDR1 WSHSY and CDR2 SAAADI. The CDR3 contains 15 residues. V lost 3 bases to trimming and J lost 1 base, with 12 bases between them. The CDR3 DNA reads TGCGCCAGCAGTGAATTCCAGGCGATCCAAGAGACCCAGTACTTC. Translated: CASSEFQAIQETQYF.

This clonotype was counted only a few times. The genes are TRBV27 and TRBJ2-6; TRBD1 is a possible D gene (6 bases). V was pared by 4 bases and J by 4 bases, with 17 bases between. Per germline, CDR1 MNHEY and CDR2 SMNVEV (reference sequence). The CDR3 loop spans 17 amino acids. CDR3: CASSSYRRGNGANVLTF. In nucleotides, the CDR3 is TGTGCCAGCAGTTCCTATCGCAGGGGAAACGGGGCCAACGTCCTGACTTTC. Full variable domain (remainder filled in from reference TRBV27 and TRBJ2-6): EAQVTQNPRYLITVTGKKLTVTCSQNMNHEYMSWYRQDPGLGLRQIYYSMNVEVTDKGDVPEGYKVSRKEKRNFPLILESPSPNQTSLYFCASSSYRRGNGANVLTFGAGSRLTVL.

This clonotype occurred a few times. The chain combines TRBV5-6 with TRBJ2-7, with D possibly being TRBD1 (6 bases). The CDR3 has 15 residues. Between the trimmed V and J ends, which lost 3 bases and 1 base, there was a span of 14 bases. CDR1 is SGHDT, CDR2 YYEEEE, per germline. The CDR3 reads CASSSQGPSSYEQYF. Here the CDR3 DNA reads TGTGCCAGCAGCTCGCAGGGGCCCTCGTCCTACGAGCAGTACTTC.

In this sample, this clonotype turned up many times. J is TRBJ1-1 and V is TRBV4-1; D is ambiguous. Trimming cost V 3 bases and J 6 bases, with 11 bases left between them. This CDR3 has 13 amino acids. Germline CDR1 is MGHRA and CDR2 is YSYEKL. CDR3 sequence reads: CASSQGERAEAFF. Written as DNA, the CDR3 is TGCGCCAGCAGCCAGGGCGAGAGGGCTGAAGCTTTCTTT.

V usage is TRBV12-3 or TRBV12-4 and J usage is TRBJ2-5; D is ambiguous. V was pared by 6 bases and J by 2 bases, with 13 bases between. The CDR3 sequence is 14 residues long. In DNA, the CDR3 is TGTGCCAGCAGCCCGCGGTCGGCGCAAGAGACCCAGTACTTC. It encodes CASSPRSAQETQYF.

DNA of the CDR3: TGCAGTGCTAGAGATTTAGGGAGAAATCAAGAGACCCAGTACTTC. Translated, it gives CSARDLGRNQETQYF. The V and J genes are TRBV20-1 and TRBJ2-5, with D possibly matching TRBD2 (5 bases). The germline V gene encodes CDR1 DFQATT and CDR2 SNEGSKA (reference sequence). The ends were cut back, 0 bases at V and 2 bases at J, with 13 bases in the middle. This CDR3 has 15 amino acids.

By sample fraction, this clonotype is large. V gene TRBV20-1 combines with J gene TRBJ1-5, with D hard to call. Per germline, CDR1 DFQATT and CDR2 SNEGSKA (reference sequence). Deletions cut 0 bases from V and 4 bases from J, with 10 bases between. The CDR3 length is 14 residues. The CDR3 DNA is TGCAGTGCTAGAGAGGCCGGTCCAAATCAGCCCCAGCATTTT. This gives the protein CSAREAGPNQPQHF.

This clonotype was recorded many times. The DNA of the CDR3 is TGTGCCAGCAGCGTCCCCGGGGAGCTGTTTTTT. It is translated as CASSVPGELFF. The V and J genes are TRBV9 and TRBJ2-2; D not resolved. The V gene lost 2 bases and the J gene lost 6 bases, with 2 bases spanning the gap. CDR1 is SGDLS and CDR2 is YYNGEE in the germline V gene. CDR3 length equals 11 residues. Together with reference TRBV9 and TRBJ2-2, the CDR3 gives the full variable domain: DSGVTQTPKHLITATGQRVTLRCSPRSGDLSVYWYQQSLDQGLQFLIQYYNGEERAKGNILERFSAQQFPDLHSELNLSSLELGDSALYFCASSVPGELFFGEGSRLTVL.

This clonotype appeared a few times. V usage is TRBV20-1 and J usage is TRBJ2-1; 11 positions agree with TRBD2. The junction had 10 bases not matched to a gene; V was cut back by 5 bases and J by 10 bases. Per the germline V gene, CDR1 is DFQATT and CDR2 is SNEGSKA (reference sequence). This CDR3 is built from 14 residues. The CDR3 DNA reads TGCAGTGCTCGACTAGCGGGGTTTCGGGAGGAGCAGTTCTTC. As protein: CSARLAGFREEQFF.

The chain employs TRBV4-1 and TRBJ1-1, with TRBD1 matching over 9 bases. CDR3 size: 17 residues. In germline, CDR1 is MGHRA, CDR2 YSYEKL. V was pared by 2 bases and J by 1 base, with 8 bases of the junction left unmatched. In DNA, the CDR3 is TGCGCCAGCAGCCAAAGATGGCAACAGGGGGCGAACACTGAAGCTTTCTTT. Its protein product is CASSQRWQQGANTEAFF.

This clonotype appeared many times. This chain joins TRBV18 and TRBJ1-3, with D uncertain. The germline gives CDR1 KGHSH, CDR2 LQKENI. V lost 0 bases, J lost 0 bases, and 3 bases lay in between. CDR3 length: 14 residues. CDR3 sequence (DNA): TGTGCCAGCTCACCACCTGGCTCTGGAAACACCATATATTTT. This encodes CASSPPGSGNTIYF.